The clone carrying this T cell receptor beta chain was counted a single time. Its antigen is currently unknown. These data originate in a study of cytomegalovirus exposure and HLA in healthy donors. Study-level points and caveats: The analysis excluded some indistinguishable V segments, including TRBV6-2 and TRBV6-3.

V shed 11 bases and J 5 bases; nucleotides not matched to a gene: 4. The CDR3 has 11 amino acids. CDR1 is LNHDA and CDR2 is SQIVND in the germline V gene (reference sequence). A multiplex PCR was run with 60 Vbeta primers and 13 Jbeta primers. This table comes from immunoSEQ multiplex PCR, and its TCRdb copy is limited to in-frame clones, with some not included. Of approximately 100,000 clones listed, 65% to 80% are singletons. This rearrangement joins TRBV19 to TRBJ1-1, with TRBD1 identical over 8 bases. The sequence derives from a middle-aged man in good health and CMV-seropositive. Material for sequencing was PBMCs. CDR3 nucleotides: TGTGCCGCAGGGGGCTATACTGAAGCTTTCTTT. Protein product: CAAGGYTEAFF.